These 26 T cell receptor beta chains came from one sample sequenced in a study of blood T cell repertoires in COVID-19. The assay was immunoSEQ multiplex PCR, and TCRdb's table has in-frame clones only and misses some. The data hold around 380,000 clones, with 70% to 90% observed a single time. Sequences were obtained from PBMCs or T cells enriched from blood (not recorded which). The receptors stem from a man aged 25-40 years who had recovered from COVID-19.

This clone was counted a single time. The chain carries TRBV11-2 and TRBJ1-2; D not certain. From germline, CDR1 is SGHAT and CDR2 FQNNGV. V lost 1 base and J 6 bases, leaving 6 bases between the germline ends. The CDR3 sequence is 12 residues long. CDR3 protein: CASSLGDHGYTF. The DNA of the CDR3 is TGTGCCAGCAGCTTAGGCGATCATGGCTACACCTTC.

The rearrangement links TRBV20-1 to TRBJ2-5; 7 bases fit TRBD1. Trimming at V came to 6 bases and at J to 7 bases, leaving 2 bases not matched to a gene. The length of the CDR3 is 10 residues. Germline CDR1 is DFQATT and CDR2 is SNEGSKA (reference sequence). This CDR3 is CSASGGTQYF. The DNA for the CDR3 is TGCAGTGCCTCAGGGGGGACCCAGTACTTC.

The genes are TRBV6-5 and TRBJ2-7, with 7 bases that match TRBD1. The germline gives CDR1 MNHEY, CDR2 SVGAGI. Trimming at V came to 0 bases and at J to 7 bases, leaving 3 bases not matched to a gene. This CDR3 contains 13 residues. CDR3 nucleotide sequence: TGTGCCAGCAGTTACTCGTTACAGGGGGAGCAGTACTTC. This encodes CASSYSLQGEQYF.

The rearrangement links TRBV29-1 to TRBJ1-1; 7 positions agree with TRBD1. V gave up 7 bases and J gave up 4 bases; unmatched junction bases: 9. The CDR3 extends over 13 amino acids. Germline V gene data show CDR1 as SQVTM and CDR2 as ANQGSEA. CDR3 DNA sequence: TGCAGCGGGAGACAACAGGGGCGCACTGAAGCTTTCTTT. Translated, it gives CSGRQQGRTEAFF.

This clone has only a few counts. The chain recombines TRBV5-6 with TRBJ1-2, with TRBD1 matching over 12 bases. Germline values: CDR1 SGHDT, CDR2 YYEEEE. The CDR3 extends over 16 amino acids. With 3 bases clipped from V and 0 bases from J, the junction kept 3 bases outside the gene matches. The CDR3: CASSWGQGAPNYGYTF. In DNA form, the CDR3 reads TGTGCCAGCAGCTGGGGACAGGGGGCGCCTAACTATGGCTACACCTTC.

The gene calls are TRBV15 and TRBJ2-7; no firm D call. This CDR3 has 15 amino acids. CDR1 is LNHNV, CDR2 YYDKDF, per germline (reference sequence). Trimming removed 1 base from V and 0 bases from J, with 10 bases in between. Here the CDR3 reads CATSRVSGDSYEQYF. In DNA form, the CDR3 reads TGTGCCACCAGCAGAGTCTCAGGCGACTCCTACGAGCAGTACTTC.

The gene calls are TRBV10-1 and TRBJ2-6; no clear D. CDR3 size: 16 residues. Trimming shortened V by 2 bases and J by 0 bases, and 8 bases separated the two germline ends. Germline V lookup: CDR1 WNHNN, CDR2 SYGVQD (reference sequence). Here the CDR3 reads CASSEGPSSGANVLTF. In DNA, the CDR3 is TGCGCCAGCAGTGAGGGTCCCAGCTCTGGGGCCAACGTCCTGACTTTC.

V is TRBV27 and J is TRBJ2-7; 9 bases align to TRBD1. This CDR3 has 16 residues. Germline lookup yields CDR1 MNHEY and CDR2 SMNVEV (reference sequence). J lost 0 bases, V lost 4 bases, and 7 bases had no gene match. The CDR3 DNA follows: TGTGCCAGCAGTTCTAGACAGGGGGTGAGCTCCTACGAGCAGTACTTC. Translating gives CASSSRQGVSSYEQYF.

The rearrangement links TRBV27 to TRBJ1-1, with a possible D match to TRBD1 (5 bases). V dropped 5 bases and J dropped 4 bases, with 5 bases sitting between them. CDR3 size: 11 residues. From germline, CDR1 is MNHEY and CDR2 SMNVEV (reference sequence). CDR3 amino acids: CASSTGTEAFF. The CDR3 DNA follows: TGTGCCAGCAGTACAGGCACTGAAGCTTTCTTT.

This chain links TRBV7-9 with TRBJ1-4; D gene ambiguous. V lost 3 bases to trimming and J lost 2 bases, with 13 bases between them. CDR3 size: 16 residues. The germline V gene has CDR1 SEHNR and CDR2 FQNEAQ (reference sequence). CDR3 nucleotide sequence: TGTGCCAGCAGCTTGGAGGGCACGAATACTAATGAAAAACTGTTTTTT. It encodes CASSLEGTNTNEKLFF.

V and J are TRBV6-2 or TRBV6-3 and TRBJ1-5, with a weak D call TRBD1 (6 bases). The V end lost 6 bases, the J end lost 0 bases, and 18 bases lay between the germline ends. Germline V gene lookup returns CDR1 MNHEY and CDR2 SVGEGT. The CDR3 is 17 amino acids. The CDR3 DNA reads as TGTGCCAGCAGCCAGGGGCTCCCATATCGTAGCAATCAGCCCCAGCATTTT. Its protein is CASSQGLPYRSNQPQHF.

CDR3 DNA sequence: TGTGCCAGTAGTCCCCCCGGACTAGCGGGGGGGCCGGGGTCCGGGGAGCTGTTTTTT. Translation: CASSPPGLAGGPGSGELFF. V usage is TRBV19 and J usage is TRBJ2-2, with TRBD2 matching over 15 bases. The CDR3 runs to 19 residues. CDR1 LNHDA and CDR2 SQIVND come from the germline V gene (reference sequence). With V trimmed by 5 bases and J by 6 bases, 13 bases remained unmatched.

The chain uses TRBV12-5 and TRBJ1-5, with 10 bases lining up with TRBD1. Germline CDR1 and CDR2: LGHNT and FRNRAP. The CDR3 is 14 residues long. The trim removed 5 bases at V and 8 bases at J, leaving 6 bases unmatched. CDR3: CASGQGQGFEPQHF. In nucleotides, the CDR3 is TGTGCTAGTGGTCAGGGACAGGGGTTCGAGCCCCAGCATTTT. Together with reference TRBV12-5 and TRBJ1-5, the CDR3 gives the full variable domain: DARVTQTPRHKVTEMGQEVTMRCQPILGHNTVFWYRQTMMQGLELLAYFRNRAPLDDSGMPKDRFSAEMPDATLATLKIQPSEPRDSAVYFCASGQGQGFEPQHFGDGTRLSIL.

The CDR3, as DNA: TGTGCCAGCAGTTTATCTAGGACAGGGTACACCTTC. Amino acid sequence: CASSLSRTGYTF. This sequence joins TRBV12-3 or TRBV12-4 and TRBJ1-2; 8 nucleotides line up with TRBD1. The junction had 4 bases not matched to a gene; V was cut back by 2 bases and J by 11 bases. The length of the CDR3 is 12 residues.

The chain joins TRBV11-3 to TRBJ2-5; TRBD1 is a possible D gene (5 bases). V gave up 0 bases and J gave up 5 bases, with 13 bases separating them. Germline V gene lookup returns CDR1 SGHNT and CDR2 YENEEA. The CDR3 runs to 15 residues. CDR3 sequence: CASSLDPAGLETQYF. For the CDR3, the DNA is TGTGCCAGCAGCTTAGATCCGGCAGGGCTTGAGACCCAGTACTTC.

The chain combines TRBV5-5 with TRBJ1-1; D is possibly TRBD1 (5 bases). Trimming took off 0 bases at V and 4 bases at J, with 22 bases between the two ends. The germline gives CDR1 SGHKS, CDR2 YYEKEE (reference sequence). The CDR3 has 18 amino acids. The DNA for the CDR3 is TGTGCCAGCAGCTTGGTTATAGGTTTCGGGGGGTCCATCACTGAAGCTTTCTTT. Its protein product is CASSLVIGFGGSITEAFF.

The chain has TRBV4-2 and TRBJ2-2, with 7 bases aligning to TRBD2. CDR1 LGHNA and CDR2 YNFKEQ come from the germline V gene. Unmatched junction bases numbered 6, after V lost 5 bases and J lost 0 bases. The length of the CDR3 is 16 residues. This CDR3 reads CASSYRLATNTGELFF. In nucleotides, the CDR3 is TGTGCCAGCAGCTACCGACTAGCTACGAACACCGGGGAGCTGTTTTTT.

V gene TRBV4-1 combines with J gene TRBJ2-6; D call uncertain. Germline values: CDR1 MGHRA, CDR2 YSYEKL. The CDR3 contains 15 residues. V was shortened by 4 bases and J by 4 bases, with 11 bases between the two germline ends. The CDR3 sequence is CASSPERLGANVLTF. CDR3 DNA sequence: TGCGCCAGCAGCCCAGAGCGATTAGGGGCCAACGTCCTGACTTTC.

The J gene is TRBJ1-3, the V gene TRBV11-2, with D uncertain. V was clipped by 2 bases and J by 8 bases, with 13 bases between them. The CDR3 spans 14 residues. The germline gives CDR1 SGHAT, CDR2 FQNNGV. As DNA, the CDR3 is TGTGCCAGCAGCTTAAATCGGCGGCCTGACACCATATATTTT. This encodes CASSLNRRPDTIYF.

As to this clone: The identical CDR3 is also encoded by other nucleotide sequences in the sample. V usage is TRBV3-1 (or the pseudogene TRBV3-2) and J usage is TRBJ1-1; unclear D gene. Germline CDR1 reads LGHDT; CDR2 reads YNNKEL (reference sequence). CDR3 length equals 14 residues. V was trimmed by 4 bases and J by 1 base, leaving 10 bases between them. CDR3 sequence: CASSPPGRNTEAFF. CDR3 in DNA: TGTGCCAGCAGCCCACCCGGGAGGAACACTGAAGCTTTCTTT.

CDR3 bases: TGTGCCAGCGGTAGGGGGATCAACTATGGCTACACCTTC. This codes for CASGRGINYGYTF. V gene TRBV6-5 combines with J gene TRBJ1-2; perhaps TRBD1 as D (6 bases). Germline V gene data show CDR1 as MNHEY and CDR2 as SVGAGI. This CDR3 is 13 amino acids long. The germline V and J ends were trimmed by 8 bases and 2 bases, with 12 bases remaining between them.

The chain employs TRBV2 and TRBJ1-5; perhaps TRBD1 as D (5 bases). The CDR3 covers 14 residues. Germline CDR1 SNHLY, CDR2 FYNNEI. V lost 6 bases and J 2 bases, leaving 11 bases between the germline ends. The CDR3 sequence is CASSLGEGNQPQHF. The CDR3 DNA reads TGTGCCAGCAGCCTAGGGGAGGGCAATCAGCCCCAGCATTTT.

The chain joins TRBV14 to TRBJ1-1; a possible D gene is TRBD1 (6 bases). CDR1 is SGHDN and CDR2 is FVKESK in the germline V gene. Trimming shortened V by 0 bases and J by 5 bases, and 16 bases separated the two germline ends. The CDR3 has 16 residues. In DNA, the CDR3 is TGTGCCAGCAGCCAAGAAGGGCCAGGGGTGAGAACTGAAGCTTTCTTT. It is translated as CASSQEGPGVRTEAFF. Looking up the rest from reference TRBV14 and TRBJ1-1 gives the full variable domain: EAGVTQFPSHSVIEKGQTVTLRCDPISGHDNLYWYRRVMGKEIKFLLHFVKESKQDESGMPNNRFLAERTGGTYSTLKVQPAELEDSGVYFCASSQEGPGVRTEAFFGQGTRLTVV.

V and J are TRBV7-2 and TRBJ2-3; 8 bases are shared with TRBD2. The CDR3 loop spans 16 amino acids. CDR1 is SGHTA and CDR2 is FQGNSA in the germline V gene. V shed 5 bases and J 6 bases; nucleotides not matched to a gene: 13. The CDR3 DNA sequence: TGTGCCAGCAGCCTCCGACCGGGGGGGAGCGCGGATACGCAGTATTTT. This translates into CASSLRPGGSADTQYF.

V gene TRBV5-6 combines with J gene TRBJ1-1; D is uncertain. The CDR3 is made up of 14 amino acids. V was shortened by 5 bases and J by 1 base, with 12 bases between the two germline ends. The V gene's germline CDR1 is SGHDT and CDR2 YYEEEE. The CDR3 DNA reads TGTGCCAGCAGTTCTGGTGGAGAGAACACTGAAGCTTTCTTT. Its protein is CASSSGGENTEAFF. The full variable domain, with the rest looked up from reference TRBV5-6 and TRBJ1-1, is DAGVTQSPTHLIKTRGQQVTLRCSPKSGHDTVSWYQQALGQGPQFIFQYYEEEERQRGNFPDRFSGHQFPNYSSELNVNALLLGDSALYLCASSSGGENTEAFFGQGTRLTVV.

The rearrangement links TRBV9 to TRBJ2-2; the match to TRBD1 covers 8 bases. This CDR3 is built from 14 residues. The germline CDR1 and CDR2 sequences are SGDLS and YYNGEE. Germline trimming cut 7 bases from V and 4 bases from J; bases unmatched to any gene: 6. The CDR3 sequence: CASGPGGFTGELFF. For the CDR3, the DNA is TGTGCCAGCGGCCCAGGGGGCTTCACCGGGGAGCTGTTTTTT.